This TCR beta chain is drawn from a study of blood T cell repertoires in COVID-19. Repertoires were generated with immunoSEQ multiplex PCR, while TCRdb's copy carries only in-frame clones and drops some. The profile covers about 190,000 clones, with about 89% appearing a single time and around 7% taken by the ten largest. V trimming: 5 bases; J trimming: 5 bases; junction bases outside the gene matches: 6. From germline, CDR1 is LGHNT and CDR2 FRNRAP. The CDR3 is 13 residues long. The count of this clone is one. The V and J genes are TRBV12-5 and TRBJ2-7, with 7 bases fitting TRBD2. The sample consisted of peripheral blood. The receptor was isolated from a man aged 35-49 years with acute or convalescent COVID-19. CDR3 in DNA: TGTGCTAGTGGTCCGGGACTACGCGACGAGCAGTACTTC. This sequence encodes CASGPGLRDEQYF.